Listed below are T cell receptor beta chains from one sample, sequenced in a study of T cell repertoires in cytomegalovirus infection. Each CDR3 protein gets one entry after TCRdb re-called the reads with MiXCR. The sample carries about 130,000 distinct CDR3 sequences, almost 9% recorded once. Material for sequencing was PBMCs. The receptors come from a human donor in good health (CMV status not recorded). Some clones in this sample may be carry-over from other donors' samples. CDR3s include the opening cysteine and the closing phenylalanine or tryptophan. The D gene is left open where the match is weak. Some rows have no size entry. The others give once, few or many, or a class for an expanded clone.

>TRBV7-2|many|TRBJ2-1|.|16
CASTPEAATSYNEQFF
TGTGCCAGCACTCCAGAGGCGGCCACCTCCTACAATGAGCAGTTCTTC
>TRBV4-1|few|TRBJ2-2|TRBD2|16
CASSHHLAGSTGELFF
TGCGCCAGCAGCCATCACCTAGCGGGGTCCACCGGGGAGCTGTTTTTT
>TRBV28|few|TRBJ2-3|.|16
CASSYGDGRGTDTQYF
TGTGCCAGCAGTTATGGAGACGGGAGAGGCACAGATACGCAGTATTTT
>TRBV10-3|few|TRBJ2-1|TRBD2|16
CAISEPGRGFDNEQFF
TGTGCCATCAGTGAGCCAGGGAGGGGATTCGACAATGAGCAGTTCTTC
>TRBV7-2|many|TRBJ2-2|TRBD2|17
CASSSTSGGWNTGELFF
TGTGCCAGCAGCTCGACTAGCGGGGGGTGGAACACCGGGGAGCTGTTTTTT
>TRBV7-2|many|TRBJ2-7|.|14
CASSQPEGSYEQYF
TGTGCCAGCAGCCAGCCTGAGGGCTCCTACGAGCAGTACTTC
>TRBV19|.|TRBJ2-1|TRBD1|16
CASRTRRTGDYNEQFF
TGTGCCAGTAGAACCCGCAGGACAGGAGACTACAATGAGCAGTTCTTC
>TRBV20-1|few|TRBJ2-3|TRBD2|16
CSASSTSGGLTDTQYF
TGCAGTGCTAGCTCGACTAGCGGGGGCCTCACAGATACGCAGTATTTT
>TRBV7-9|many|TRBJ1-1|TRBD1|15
CASSSHTYYRGEAFF
TGTGCCAGCAGCTCCCATACGTATTACAGGGGTGAAGCTTTCTTT
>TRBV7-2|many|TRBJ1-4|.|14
CASSLDRAHEKLFF
TGTGCCAGCAGCTTAGACAGGGCTCATGAAAAACTGTTTTTT
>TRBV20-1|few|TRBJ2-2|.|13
CSATLENTGELFF
TGCAGTGCAACACTAGAAAACACCGGGGAGCTGTTTTTT
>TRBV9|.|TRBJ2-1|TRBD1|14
CASSGGQGNNEQFF
TGTGCCAGCAGCGGTGGACAGGGAAACAATGAGCAGTTCTTC
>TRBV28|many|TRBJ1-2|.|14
CASSLTAGEDGYTF
TGTGCCAGCAGCTTAACGGCAGGGGAAGATGGCTACACCTTC
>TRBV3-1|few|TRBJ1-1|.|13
CASSQDQDTEAFF
TGTGCCAGCAGCCAAGATCAGGACACTGAAGCTTTCTTT
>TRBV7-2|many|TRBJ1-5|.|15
CASSGRWQGNQPQHF
TGTGCCAGCAGCGGACGGTGGCAGGGGAATCAGCCCCAGCATTTT
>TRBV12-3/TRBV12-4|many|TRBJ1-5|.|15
CASTHSVLSNQPQHF
TGTGCCAGCACCCATTCGGTCTTAAGCAATCAGCCCCAGCATTTT
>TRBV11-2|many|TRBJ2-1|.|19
CASSAWLGGGGALGDEQFF
TGTGCCAGCAGCGCCTGGTTGGGGGGAGGGGGGGCCCTTGGGGATGAGCAGTTCTTC
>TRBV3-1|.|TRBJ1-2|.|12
CASSTDVYGYTF
TGTGCCAGCAGCACTGACGTCTATGGCTACACCTTC
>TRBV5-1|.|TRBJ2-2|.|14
CASLYAPNTGELFF
TGCGCCAGCCTATATGCCCCTAACACCGGGGAGCTGTTTTTT
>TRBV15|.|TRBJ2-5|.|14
CATSRGRGMETQYF
TGTGCCACCAGCAGAGGGAGGGGCATGGAGACCCAGTACTTC
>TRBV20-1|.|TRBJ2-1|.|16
CSATSTGATFENEQFF
TGCAGTGCTACGAGTACGGGGGCTACGTTTGAGAATGAGCAGTTCTTC
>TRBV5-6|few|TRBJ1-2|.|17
CASSLNVPGTYFEGYTF
TGTGCCAGCAGCTTGAATGTACCGGGGACGTATTTCGAGGGCTACACCTTC
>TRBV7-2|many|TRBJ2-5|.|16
CASSLGDWRTQETQYF
TGTGCCAGCAGCTTAGGGGACTGGAGGACTCAAGAGACCCAGTACTTC
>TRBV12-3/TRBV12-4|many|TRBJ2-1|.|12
CASGAEANEQFF
TGTGCCAGCGGAGCCGAAGCCAATGAGCAGTTCTTC
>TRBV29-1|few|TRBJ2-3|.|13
CSVDSGSTDTQYF
TGCAGCGTTGACTCGGGGAGCACAGATACGCAGTATTTT
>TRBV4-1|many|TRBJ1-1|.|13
CASSRTAGPGAFF
TGCGCCAGCAGCCGTACAGCGGGCCCTGGGGCTTTCTTT
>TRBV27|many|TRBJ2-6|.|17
CASSLWAASSGANVLTF
TGTGCCAGCAGTTTATGGGCGGCAAGCTCTGGGGCCAACGTCCTGACTTTC
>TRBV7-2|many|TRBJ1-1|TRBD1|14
CASSSGQGNTEAFF
TGTGCCAGCAGCTCAGGACAGGGGAACACTGAAGCTTTCTTT
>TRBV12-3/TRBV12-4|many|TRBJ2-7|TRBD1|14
CASSRTGNSYEQYF
TGTGCCAGCAGTCGGACAGGCAACTCCTACGAGCAGTACTTC
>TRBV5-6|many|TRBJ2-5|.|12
CASSWYQETQYF
TGTGCCAGCAGCTGGTACCAAGAGACCCAGTACTTC
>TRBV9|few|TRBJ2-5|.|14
CASSEYVASGTQYF
TGTGCCAGCAGCGAATACGTCGCTTCGGGGACCCAGTACTTC
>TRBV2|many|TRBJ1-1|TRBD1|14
CASSEGQGLRGAFF
TGTGCCAGCAGTGAAGGACAGGGGCTTCGAGGAGCTTTCTTT
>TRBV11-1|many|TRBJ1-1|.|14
CASSLDGTGVEAFF
TGTGCCAGCAGCTTAGATGGAACAGGAGTAGAGGCTTTCTTT